This entry lists 31 T cell receptor beta chains sequenced from one sample in a study of CXCR3-negative and CXCR3-positive naive CD8 T cells. TRB cDNA was prepared as libraries by UMI-labeled 5' RACE. One entry per CDR3 protein, without DNA, is what TCRdb gives after re-calling the 5' RACE reads. This table lists 50,000 to 65,000 distinct CDR3 sequences. The sequenced sample was naive CXCR3- CD8+ T cells from blood. Subset here: CD45RO-CCR7+CD27+CD95- naive CD8+ T cells lacking CXCR3 (TNR3-). Receptors originate from a human donor in good health. Some clones in this sample may be carry-over from other donors' samples.

The chain links TRBV2 to TRBJ2-3; the TRBD2 assignment by TCRdb is unverifiable without DNA. CDR3 size: 15 residues. CDR1 and CDR2 (germline): SNHLY, FYNNEI. CDR3 loop: CASSGLAGPTDTQYF.

This rearrangement joins TRBV6-4 to TRBJ1-5. Germline CDR1 reads MRHNA; CDR2 reads SNTAGT. This CDR3 has 14 amino acids. Here the CDR3 reads CASSEAASNQPQHF.

V gene TRBV6-2 or TRBV6-3 combines with J gene TRBJ2-1; TCRdb's D call of TRBD2 is untestable without DNA. CDR1 is MNHEY, CDR2 SVGEGT, per germline. This CDR3 spans 15 amino acids. The CDR3 sequence: CASSLSGNSYNEQFF.

The chain is built from TRBV11-2 and TRBJ1-4. CDR1 is SGHAT and CDR2 is FQNNGV in the germline V gene. This CDR3 has 15 residues. This chain's CDR3 is CASSRTRTPREKLFF.

This sequence joins TRBV7-9 and TRBJ1-5; as DNA is missing, the TRBD1 call by TCRdb cannot be tested. The CDR3 is 12 amino acids. In germline, CDR1 is SEHNR, CDR2 FQNEAQ (reference sequence). This CDR3 reads CASSLGGDSQHF.

The V and J genes are TRBV20-1 and TRBJ2-2; the D gene TCRdb calls, TRBD2, cannot be checked with no DNA. CDR1 is DFQATT, CDR2 SNEGSKA, per germline (reference sequence). CDR3 length equals 15 residues. The CDR3 sequence is CSARRGGRDTGELFF.

V is TRBV29-1 and J is TRBJ2-5. The germline V gene has CDR1 SQVTM and CDR2 ANQGSEA. The CDR3 is made up of 11 amino acids. This CDR3 reads CSVEDFGSEYF. Combining the CDR3 with reference TRBV29-1 and TRBJ2-5 gives the whole variable domain SAVISQKPSRDICQRGTSLTIQCQVDSQVTMMFWYRQQPGQSLTLIATANQGSEATYESGFVIDKFPISRPNLTFSTLTVSNMSPEDSSIYLCSVEDFGSEYFGPGTRLLVL.

The rearrangement uses TRBV7-9 and TRBJ2-7; TCRdb names TRBD2, which stays unverified in the absence of DNA. Per the germline V gene, CDR1 is SEHNR and CDR2 is FQNEAQ (reference sequence). The CDR3 spans 19 residues. CDR3 sequence: CASSSTLGLAGGDSYEQYF.

V gene TRBV30 combines with J gene TRBJ1-6; TCRdb picks TRBD1, but there is no DNA to check that call. CDR3 size: 15 residues. CDR1 and CDR2 (germline): GTSNPN, SVGIG (reference sequence). This chain's CDR3 is CAWRAAGGVYSPLHF. Full variable domain (remainder filled in from reference TRBV30 and TRBJ1-6): SQTIHQWPATLVQPVGSPLSLECTVEGTSNPNLYWYRQAAGRGLQLLFYSVGIGQISSEVPQNLSASRPQDRQFILSSKKLLLSDSGFYLCAWRAAGGVYSPLHFGNGTRLTVT.

V usage is TRBV20-1 and J usage is TRBJ2-1; the TCRdb D gene call, TRBD1, has no DNA to confirm it. CDR1 DFQATT and CDR2 SNEGSKA come from the germline V gene (reference sequence). The CDR3 sequence is 15 residues long. CDR3 region: CSALSETGLSNEQFF.

V and J are TRBV6-6 and TRBJ2-5; TCRdb designates TRBD1, a call that cannot be tested without DNA. The CDR3 runs to 16 residues. From germline, CDR1 is MNHNY and CDR2 SVGAGI (reference sequence). The CDR3 spells CASSYSPRLRGETQYF.

CDR3 loop: CSVVTEVYGYTF. This chain connects TRBV29-1 to TRBJ1-2; the TRBD1 assignment by TCRdb is unverifiable without DNA. The CDR3 sequence is 12 residues long. In germline, CDR1 is SQVTM, CDR2 ANQGSEA. Variable domain in full (rest from reference TRBV29-1 and TRBJ1-2): SAVISQKPSRDICQRGTSLTIQCQVDSQVTMMFWYRQQPGQSLTLIATANQGSEATYESGFVIDKFPISRPNLTFSTLTVSNMSPEDSSIYLCSVVTEVYGYTFGSGTRLTVV.

The chain couples TRBV11-2 to TRBJ2-4. Germline loops: CDR1 SGHAT, CDR2 FQNNGV. This CDR3 has 12 amino acids. This CDR3 is CASSLVLNIQYF.

V is TRBV19 and J is TRBJ1-5. The CDR3 is made up of 15 amino acids. Germline V gene sequence: CDR1 LNHDA, CDR2 SQIVND (reference sequence). The CDR3 sequence is CASSIAEYSNQPQHF.

The chain links TRBV4-2 to TRBJ1-1. Germline values: CDR1 LGHNA, CDR2 YNFKEQ. The CDR3 runs to 15 residues. CDR3 sequence reads: CASSQEWQGGTEAFF.

This chain joins TRBV4-3 and TRBJ2-7; TCRdb selects TRBD1, and the lack of DNA leaves this call unchecked. CDR1 is LGHNA and CDR2 is YSLEER in the germline V gene. This CDR3 is 17 amino acids long. The CDR3 is CASSQSARGGVGYEQYF.

The chain carries TRBV7-9 and TRBJ2-1; TCRdb's D call of TRBD1 is untestable without DNA. This CDR3 has 15 residues. Germline V gene sequence: CDR1 SEHNR, CDR2 FQNEAQ (reference sequence). The CDR3 sequence is CASSYRDRPFNEQFF.

The rearrangement uses TRBV12-3 or TRBV12-4 and TRBJ2-1; with no DNA, the TCRdb D assignment of TRBD2 cannot be verified. This CDR3 has 14 residues. The CDR3 is CASSFETSGNEQFF.

J is TRBJ2-7 and V is TRBV19; TCRdb outputs TRBD1, but without DNA this stays unchecked. The CDR3 runs to 14 residues. Germline CDR1 is LNHDA and CDR2 is SQIVND (reference sequence). The CDR3 spells CASRLGQGSKVQYF.

The chain employs TRBV29-1 and TRBJ2-1; the D call of TRBD1 rests on TCRdb alone, since no DNA is present to check it. This CDR3 is built from 17 residues. CDR1 is SQVTM and CDR2 is ANQGSEA in the germline V gene. The CDR3 reads CSVGTGYHPNGQYEQFF.

V is TRBV21-1 and J is TRBJ1-6; there is no DNA to check the TCRdb D call of TRBD1. TRBV21-1 is a known pseudogene. The CDR3 has 17 residues. CDR3 region: CASSKRRQGQSNSPLHF.

V usage is TRBV3-1 and J usage is TRBJ2-7; with no DNA, the TCRdb D assignment of TRBD2 cannot be verified. The CDR3 covers 17 residues. Germline V gene sequence: CDR1 LGHDT, CDR2 YNNKEL (reference sequence). CDR3 protein: CASSQHKPGLEEMEQYF.

The rearrangement joins TRBV7-9 to TRBJ2-7. Germline V CDR1 and CDR2: SEHNR, FQNEAQ (reference sequence). The CDR3 has 14 residues. CDR3 protein: CASRPKVLPYEQYF.

V gene TRBV5-1 combines with J gene TRBJ2-1; TCRdb's assignment of TRBD1 cannot be checked, as there is no DNA. The CDR3 loop spans 14 amino acids. Germline V gives CDR1 SGHRS, CDR2 YFSETQ. The chain's CDR3 is CASSPGEGEDEQFF.

V is TRBV4-2 and J is TRBJ2-1; TCRdb gives TRBD1 as the D gene, but with no DNA this cannot be confirmed. CDR3 length equals 16 residues. The germline V gene has CDR1 LGHNA and CDR2 YNFKEQ. The CDR3: CASSLFTGTEPNEQFF.

V and J are TRBV7-7 and TRBJ2-3; without DNA, the TCRdb call of TRBD1 cannot be checked. CDR1 is SSHAT and CDR2 is FNYEAQ in the germline V gene (reference sequence). This CDR3 has 17 residues. The CDR3 loop reads CASSLAAGAGASDTQYF.

The chain combines TRBV28 with TRBJ2-1; TCRdb proposes TRBD2, but this gene call is untestable without DNA. Germline CDR1 and CDR2: MDHEN and SYDVKM. The CDR3 length is 14 residues. The CDR3 region is CASSLVPGGNEQFF.

J is TRBJ2-1 and V is TRBV6-2 or TRBV6-3. CDR1 and CDR2 from the germline V gene are MNHEY and SVGEGT. The CDR3 sequence is 12 residues long. CDR3 sequence reads: CASRNRLEEQFF.

The genes are TRBV12-3 or TRBV12-4 and TRBJ1-1; TCRdb gives TRBD1 as the D gene, but with no DNA this cannot be confirmed. This CDR3 spans 17 amino acids. The CDR3: CASNSMWAARGNTEAFF.

The chain couples TRBV7-2 to TRBJ2-7. The CDR3 sequence is 13 residues long. Germline loops: CDR1 SGHTA, CDR2 FQGNSA. CDR3 sequence reads: CASVSFVSYEQYF.

The chain recombines TRBV5-1 with TRBJ2-7; absent DNA, TCRdb's TRBD1 call cannot be checked. The CDR3 spans 13 residues. The germline gives CDR1 SGHRS, CDR2 YFSETQ. The CDR3 sequence: CASSLTGIHEQYF.